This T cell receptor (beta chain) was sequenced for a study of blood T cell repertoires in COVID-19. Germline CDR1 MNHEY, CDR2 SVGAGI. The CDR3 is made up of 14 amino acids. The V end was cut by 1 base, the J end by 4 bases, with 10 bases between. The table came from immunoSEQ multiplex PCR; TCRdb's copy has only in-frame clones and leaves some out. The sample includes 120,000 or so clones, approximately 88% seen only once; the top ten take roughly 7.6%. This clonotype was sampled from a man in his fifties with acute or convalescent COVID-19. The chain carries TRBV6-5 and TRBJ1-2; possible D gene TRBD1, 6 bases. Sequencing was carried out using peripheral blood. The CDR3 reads CASSYLDSRYGYTF. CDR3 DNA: TGTGCCAGCAGTTACTTGGACAGCCGCTATGGCTACACCTTC.